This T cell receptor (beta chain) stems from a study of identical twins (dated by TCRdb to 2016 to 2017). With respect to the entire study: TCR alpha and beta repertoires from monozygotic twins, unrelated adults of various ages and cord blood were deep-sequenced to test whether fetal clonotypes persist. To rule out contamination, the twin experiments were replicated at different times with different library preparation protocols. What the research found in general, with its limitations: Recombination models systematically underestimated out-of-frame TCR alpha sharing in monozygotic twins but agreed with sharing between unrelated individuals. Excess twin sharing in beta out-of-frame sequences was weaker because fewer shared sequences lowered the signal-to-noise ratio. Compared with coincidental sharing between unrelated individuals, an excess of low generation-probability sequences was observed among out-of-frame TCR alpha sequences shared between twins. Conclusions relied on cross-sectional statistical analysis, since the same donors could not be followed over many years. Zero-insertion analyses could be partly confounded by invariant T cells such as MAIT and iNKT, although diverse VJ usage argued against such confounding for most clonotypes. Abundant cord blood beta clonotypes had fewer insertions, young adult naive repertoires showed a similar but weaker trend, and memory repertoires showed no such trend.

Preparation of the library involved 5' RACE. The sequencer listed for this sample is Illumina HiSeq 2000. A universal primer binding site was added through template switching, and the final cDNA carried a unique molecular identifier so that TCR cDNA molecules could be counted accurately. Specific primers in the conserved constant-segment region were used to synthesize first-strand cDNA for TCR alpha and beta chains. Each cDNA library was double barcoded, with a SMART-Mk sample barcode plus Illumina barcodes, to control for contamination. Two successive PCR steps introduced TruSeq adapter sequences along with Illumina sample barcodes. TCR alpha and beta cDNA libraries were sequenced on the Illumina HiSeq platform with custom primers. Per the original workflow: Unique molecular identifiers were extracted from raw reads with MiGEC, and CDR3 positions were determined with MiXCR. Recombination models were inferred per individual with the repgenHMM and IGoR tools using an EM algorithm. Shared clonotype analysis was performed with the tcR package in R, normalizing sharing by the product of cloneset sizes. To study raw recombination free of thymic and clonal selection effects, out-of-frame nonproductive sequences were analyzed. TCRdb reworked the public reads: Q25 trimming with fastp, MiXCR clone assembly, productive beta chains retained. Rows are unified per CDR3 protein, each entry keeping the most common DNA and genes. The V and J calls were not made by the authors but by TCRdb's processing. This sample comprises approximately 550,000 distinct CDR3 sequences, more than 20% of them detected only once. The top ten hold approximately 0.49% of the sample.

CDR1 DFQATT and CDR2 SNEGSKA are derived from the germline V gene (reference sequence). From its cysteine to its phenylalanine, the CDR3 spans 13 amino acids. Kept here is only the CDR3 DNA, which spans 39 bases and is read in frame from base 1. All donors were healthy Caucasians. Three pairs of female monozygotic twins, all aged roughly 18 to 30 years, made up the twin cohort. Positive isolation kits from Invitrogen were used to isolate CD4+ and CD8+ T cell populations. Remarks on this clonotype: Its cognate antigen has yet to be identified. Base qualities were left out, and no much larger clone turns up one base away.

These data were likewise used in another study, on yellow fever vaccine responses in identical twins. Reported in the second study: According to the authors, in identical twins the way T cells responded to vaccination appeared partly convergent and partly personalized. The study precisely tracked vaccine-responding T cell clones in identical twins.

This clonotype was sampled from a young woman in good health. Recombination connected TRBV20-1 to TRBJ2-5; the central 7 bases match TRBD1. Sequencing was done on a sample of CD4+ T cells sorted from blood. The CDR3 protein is CSGTETYQETQYF. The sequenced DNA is TGCAGCGGGACAGAGACGTACCAAGAGACCCAGTACTTC.